This T cell receptor beta chain emerged from a study of cytomegalovirus exposure and HLA in healthy donors. The study's findings and limits: As a later analysis revealed, most CMV-associated TCR beta chains appeared HLA-restricted.

Primers: 60 Vbeta forward and 13 Jbeta reverse. Repertoires were generated with immunoSEQ multiplex PCR, while TCRdb's copy carries only in-frame clones and drops some. The table lists 150,000 to 180,000 clones, about 84% of them singletons. This clone was observed a handful of times. Its cognate antigen is unknown. Donors consisted of healthy bone marrow donors. Germline assignment: CDR1 ENHRY and CDR2 SYGVKD. The CDR3 has 12 residues. V gave up 10 bases and J gave up 0 bases, with 8 bases separating them. This receptor was obtained from a woman aged 40 to 49 in good health and CMV-seropositive. The V gene is TRBV10-3, the J gene TRBJ2-3; TRBD2 is a possible D gene (5 bases). Material for sequencing was PBMCs. The CDR3 loop reads CATGLSTDTQYF. CDR3 DNA sequence: TGTGCCACTGGACTTAGCACAGATACGCAGTATTTT.